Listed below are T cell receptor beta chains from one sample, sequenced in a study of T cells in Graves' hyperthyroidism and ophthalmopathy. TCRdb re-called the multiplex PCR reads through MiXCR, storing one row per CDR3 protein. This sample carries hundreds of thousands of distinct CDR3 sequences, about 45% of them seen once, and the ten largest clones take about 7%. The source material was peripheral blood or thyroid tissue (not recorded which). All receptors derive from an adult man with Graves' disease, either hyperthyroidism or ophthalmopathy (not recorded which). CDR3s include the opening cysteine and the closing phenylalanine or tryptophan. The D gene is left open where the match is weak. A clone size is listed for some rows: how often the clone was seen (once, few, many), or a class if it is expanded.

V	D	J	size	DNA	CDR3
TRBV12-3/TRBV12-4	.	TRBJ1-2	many	TGTGCCAGCAGTGCAGGGCCTACCTATGGCTACACCTTC	CASSAGPTYGYTF
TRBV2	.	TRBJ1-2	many	TGTGCCAGCAGTGAAGCCGGGACTGTCGTCAACTATGGCTACACCTTC	CASSEAGTVVNYGYTF
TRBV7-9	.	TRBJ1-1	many	TGTGCCAGCAGCCCCCGGTGGGTTGAAGCTTTCTTT	CASSPRWVEAFF
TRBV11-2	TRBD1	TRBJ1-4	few	TGTGCCAGCAGCTTAGGACAGGGGGCAGGTGAAAAACTGTTTTTT	CASSLGQGAGEKLFF
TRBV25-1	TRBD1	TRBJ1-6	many	TGTGCCAGCAGTGAATATGTGACAGGGTATAATTCACCCCTCCACTTT	CASSEYVTGYNSPLHF
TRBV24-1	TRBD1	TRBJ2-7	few	TGTGCCACCAGTGATTCGTCCCGGACAGGGGTCCACGAGCAGTACTTC	CATSDSSRTGVHEQYF
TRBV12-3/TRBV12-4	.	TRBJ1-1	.	TGTGCCAGCAGTCTAACAGCGGCTGAAGCTTTCTTT	CASSLTAAEAFF
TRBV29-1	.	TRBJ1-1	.	TGCAGCTTGGGGTCAGCGAGTGAAGCTTTCTTT	CSLGSASEAFF
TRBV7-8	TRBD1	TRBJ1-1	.	TGTGCCAGCAGCCCCCGGACAGGGATGAGCACTGAAGCTTTCTTT	CASSPRTGMSTEAFF
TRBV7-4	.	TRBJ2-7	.	TGTGCCAGCAGTCCGGGGAATCTCAACGAGCAGTACTTC	CASSPGNLNEQYF
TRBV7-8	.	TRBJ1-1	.	TGTGCCAGCAGCCGAGAAAGGAACACTGAAGCTTTCTTT	CASSRERNTEAFF
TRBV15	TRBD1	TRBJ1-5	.	TGTGCCACCAGCGGGGGACCACCGACAGGGCCCTATAGCAATCAGCCCCAGCATTTT	CATSGGPPTGPYSNQPQHF
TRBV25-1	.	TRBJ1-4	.	TGTGCCAGCAGTGGTGTCGGGCAGGGGAATGAAAAACTGTTTTTT	CASSGVGQGNEKLFF
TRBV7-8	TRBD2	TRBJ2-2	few	TGTGCCAGCAGCTTAGCCGGGGGGGGAAACACCGGGGAGCTGTTTTTT	CASSLAGGGNTGELFF
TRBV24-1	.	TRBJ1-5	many	TGTGCCACCAGTGCCGGGGATAGCAATCAGCCCCAGCATTTT	CATSAGDSNQPQHF
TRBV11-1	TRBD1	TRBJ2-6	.	TGTGCCAGCAGCCCTCCGGGACAGGGGGGCTCTGGGGCCAACGTCCTGACTTTC	CASSPPGQGGSGANVLTF
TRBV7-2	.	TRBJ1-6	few	TGTGCCAGCAGCTTGGGGTCAGGAGATTATAATTCACCCCTCCACTTT	CASSLGSGDYNSPLHF
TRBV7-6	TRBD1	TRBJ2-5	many	TGTGCCAGCAGCTTCAGGGGGCTGGAAGAGACCCAGTACTTC	CASSFRGLEETQYF
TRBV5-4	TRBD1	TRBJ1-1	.	TGTGCCAGCAGCTTGGCCAAGACAGGGAATTCTGAAGCTTTCTTT	CASSLAKTGNSEAFF
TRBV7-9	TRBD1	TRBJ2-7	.	TGTGCCAGCAGCTTAGGGGACCAGGACAGGGGGGACTACGAGCAGTACTTC	CASSLGDQDRGDYEQYF
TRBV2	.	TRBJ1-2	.	TGTGCCAGCAGGAGGGCAGGTCGGGTCTATGGCTACACCTTC	CASRRAGRVYGYTF
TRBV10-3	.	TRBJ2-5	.	TGTGCCATCAGTGCCCAGGGGCGAATAGGGACCCAGTACTTC	CAISAQGRIGTQYF
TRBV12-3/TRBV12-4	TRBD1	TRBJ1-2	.	TGTGCCAGCAGTTTAGTGGAGGGGGCTGCCTATGGCTACACCTTC	CASSLVEGAAYGYTF
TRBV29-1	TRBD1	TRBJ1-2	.	TGCAGCGTTCGAGACAGGGGAGGTTTGTCTTACACCTTC	CSVRDRGGLSYTF
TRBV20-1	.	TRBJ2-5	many	TGCAGTGCTAGAGGAGACGACGGGGAGACCCAGTACTTC	CSARGDDGETQYF
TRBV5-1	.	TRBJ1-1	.	TGCGCCAGCAGCGTCCCGGGGAGCACTGAAGCTTTCTTT	CASSVPGSTEAFF
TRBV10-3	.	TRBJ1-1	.	TGTGCCAGCAGCAGGAGGTCATCGGGCACTGAAGCTTTCTTT	CASSRRSSGTEAFF
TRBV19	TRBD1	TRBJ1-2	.	TGTGCCACCCAACCTCCGGGACAGGGCTACACCTTC	CATQPPGQGYTF
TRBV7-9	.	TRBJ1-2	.	TGTGCCAGCAGCCCCGGGGTTTCATTTGGCTATGGCTACACCTTC	CASSPGVSFGYGYTF
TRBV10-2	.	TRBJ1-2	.	TGTGCCAGCAGTGACCCCACCAGGATTTCCTATGGCTACACCTTC	CASSDPTRISYGYTF
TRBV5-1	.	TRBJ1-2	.	TGTGCCAGCAGCCAAGTGTCACAGGATGGCTACACCTTC	CASSQVSQDGYTF
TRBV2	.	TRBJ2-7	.	TGTGCCAGCAGGACCCCTCAGTGGTACGAGCAGCACTTC	CASRTPQWYEQHF
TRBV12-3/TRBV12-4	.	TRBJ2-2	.	.	CASSALSGSCFF
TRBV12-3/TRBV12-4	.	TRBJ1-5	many	TGTGCCAGCAGCTCCGGGGGGCAGCCCCAGCATTTT	CASSSGGQPQHF
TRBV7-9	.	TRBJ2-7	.	TGTGCCAGCAGCTTATCAGTTCAGGGAAACTACGAGCAGTACTTC	CASSLSVQGNYEQYF
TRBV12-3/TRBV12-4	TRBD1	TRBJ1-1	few	TGTGCCAGCAGCTCCCCCGGGACAGCAGAAAACCAAGCTTTCTTT	CASSSPGTAENQAFF
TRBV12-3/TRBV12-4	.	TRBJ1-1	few	TGTGCCAGCAGGCCTACCAGATCAACGAACACTGAAGCTTTCTTT	CASRPTRSTNTEAFF
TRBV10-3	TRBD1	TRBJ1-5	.	TGTGCCATCAGGGGACAGGGCTCGAATCAGCCCCAGCATTTT	CAIRGQGSNQPQHF
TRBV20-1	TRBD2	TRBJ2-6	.	TGCAGTGCTAGGTCCGGGGGGGACAACGTCCTGACTTTC	CSARSGGDNVLTF
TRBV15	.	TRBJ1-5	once	TGTGCCACCAGCAGAGTGGCTATGGGACTAGCGGGAGGACAGACCCAGCATTTT	CATSRVAMGLAGGQTQHF
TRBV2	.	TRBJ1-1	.	TGTGCCAGCAGTGAGGACCCACTTGAAGCTTTCTTT	CASSEDPLEAFF
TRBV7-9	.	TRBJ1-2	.	TGTGCCAGCAGCTTTGGACAGCCTATGAGAGGCTACACCTTC	CASSFGQPMRGYTF
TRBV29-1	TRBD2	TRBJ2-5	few	TGCAGCGTTGGGGGCCTCCGGGGGGGCGAGACCCAGTACTTC	CSVGGLRGGETQYF
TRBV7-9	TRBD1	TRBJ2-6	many	TGTGCCAGCAGTCAGGGCAGGGGGCAGGCTGGGGCCAACGTCCTGACTTTC	CASSQGRGQAGANVLTF
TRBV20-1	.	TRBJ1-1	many	TGCAGTGCCCTGCGAAGAGGCACTGAAGCTTTCTTT	CSALRRGTEAFF
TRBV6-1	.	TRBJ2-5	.	TGTGCCGGATCCTGGGGGGCGGGAGAGACCCAGTACTTC	CAGSWGAGETQYF
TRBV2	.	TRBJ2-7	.	TGTGCCAGCAGTGGGGGAGACATTTCCGAGCAGTACTTC	CASSGGDISEQYF
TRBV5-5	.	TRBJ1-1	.	TGCGCCAGCAGCCAAGAGCCTGTGGGCCCTCTGAGAGCTTTCTTT	CASSQEPVGPLRAFF
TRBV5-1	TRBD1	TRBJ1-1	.	TGCGCCAGCAGCTACGGACAGGGGATGAACACTGAAGCCTTCTTT	CASSYGQGMNTEAFF
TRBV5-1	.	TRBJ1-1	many	TGCGCCAGCAGTAAAGACGGCATGAACACTGAAGCTTTCTTT	CASSKDGMNTEAFF
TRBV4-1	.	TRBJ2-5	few	TGCGCCAGCAGCCAAGGAGGGGGCCAAGAGACCCAGTACTTC	CASSQGGGQETQYF
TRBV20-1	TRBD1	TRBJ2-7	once	TGCAGTGCTACCGGGACAGGGAAGGACGAGCAGTACTTC	CSATGTGKDEQYF